The 13 T cell receptor beta chains presented below share a single source sample, sequenced in a study of neurological immune-mediated disorders. TCRdb re-called the 5' RACE reads through MiXCR, storing one row per CDR3 protein. This sample carries about 59,000 distinct CDR3 sequences, approximately 25% of them seen once, and the ten largest clones take roughly 4.5%. Time point in this sample: technical triplicate 2. Sequences were obtained from PBMCs. These receptors all come from a man aged 55 to 69 with HTLV-1-associated myelopathy (HAM/TSP).

This clonotype was recorded at least ten times. The chain is built from TRBV12-3 or TRBV12-4 and TRBJ2-2; tentative D call: TRBD2 (6 bases). V was cut by 6 bases and J by 5 bases, with 22 bases left in between. The CDR3 consists of 17 residues. The CDR3 protein is CASSPGGDRGGTGELFF. DNA for the CDR3: TGTGCCAGCAGCCCCGGAGGGGACCGAGGCGGGACCGGGGAGCTGTTTTTT.

This clonotype appeared a few times. V and J are TRBV5-1 and TRBJ2-7; 13 nucleotides align to TRBD2. The CDR3 sequence is 15 residues long. Trimming cost V 3 bases and J 7 bases; bases outside gene matches: 7. Looked up from germline, CDR1 is SGHRS and CDR2 is YFSETQ. The CDR3 region is CASSSRTSGSGEQYF. The CDR3 DNA follows: TGCGCCAGCAGCTCCCGGACTAGCGGGAGTGGAGAGCAGTACTTC. The complete variable domain, with remaining parts taken from reference TRBV5-1 and TRBJ2-7, reads KAGVTQTPRYLIKTRGQQVTLSCSPISGHRSVSWYQQTPGQGLQFLFEYFSETQRNKGNFPGRFSGRQFSNSRSEMNVSTLELGDSALYLCASSSRTSGSGEQYFGPGTRLTVT.

This clonotype was found many times. The rearrangement joins TRBV3-1 to TRBJ2-7; 8 bases fit TRBD1. Per the germline V gene, CDR1 is LGHDT and CDR2 is YNNKEL (reference sequence). Germline trimming cut 4 bases from V and 5 bases from J; bases unmatched to any gene: 7. The CDR3 spans 14 residues. The CDR3 region is CASSPRTGKDEQYF. The CDR3 DNA is TGTGCCAGCAGCCCCCGGACAGGGAAGGACGAGCAGTACTTC.

The table lists this clonotype with many counts. The rearrangement joins TRBV7-2 to TRBJ1-1; D remains unclear. This CDR3 is built from 13 residues. Germline CDR1 and CDR2: SGHTA and FQGNSA. Trimming stripped 2 bases from V and 3 bases from J, with 7 bases between. CDR3 in amino acids: CASSLQSYTEAFF. Written as DNA, the CDR3 is TGTGCCAGCAGCTTACAGAGTTACACTGAAGCTTTCTTT.

This clonotype was detected many times. The junction does not match germline at one end; this may be a read error. The chain employs TRBV7-7 and TRBJ2-3; D may be TRBD1 (5 bases). Germline CDR1 is SSHAT and CDR2 is FNYEAQ (reference sequence). CDR3 size: 14 residues. The CDR3 DNA reads as TGTGCTAGCAGCTTAGGGGCGGTAACAGATACGCAGTATTTT. It codes for CASSLGAVTDTQYF.

Relative to its sample, this clonotype is medium-sized. The chain employs TRBV20-1 and TRBJ2-3, with a tentative D call TRBD1 (6 bases). CDR3 length: 13 amino acids. V gave up 5 bases and J gave up 5 bases, with 14 bases separating them. Germline CDR1 is DFQATT and CDR2 is SNEGSKA (reference sequence). As DNA, the CDR3 is TGCAGTGCTCTCGGACAGATTAGAGATACGCAGTATTTT. This translates into CSALGQIRDTQYF.

This clonotype was detected only once. V is TRBV12-3 or TRBV12-4 and J is TRBJ1-2, with D possibly being TRBD1 (5 bases). Trimming removed 2 bases at V and 5 bases at J, with 12 bases between. The CDR3 covers 14 residues. CDR3 sequence: CASSLSGRDYGYTF. The CDR3 DNA is TGTGCCAGCAGTTTAAGTGGCAGGGATTATGGCTACACCTTC.

With respect to this clonotype: The CDR3 ends on some other residue instead of the conserved phenylalanine or tryptophan, so this is likely a read error. The limits of the CDR3 on the DNA are not certain, so only TCRdb's listed CDR3 is given. This CDR3 reads CASSLGGSKNIQHL. The V call is TRBV5-1, the J call TRBJ2-4; TRBD1 is the table's D call and was not checked against the DNA. CDR1 and CDR2 from the germline V gene are SGHRS and YFSETQ. The CDR3 contains 14 residues when both ends are counted.

This clonotype turned up a few times. This chain joins TRBV15 and TRBJ2-3; possible D gene TRBD2, 6 bases. Trimming stripped 3 bases from V and 1 base from J, with 8 bases between. The CDR3 has 14 amino acids. Germline V CDR1 and CDR2: LNHNV, YYDKDF (reference sequence). CDR3 residues: CATSRREGTDTQYF. The CDR3 DNA sequence: TGTGCCACCAGCAGGAGGGAGGGCACAGATACGCAGTATTTT.

This clonotype has a count of ten or more. This chain connects TRBV5-6 to TRBJ2-7; D may be TRBD2 (6 bases). V gave up 1 base and J gave up 2 bases, with 10 bases separating them. The CDR3 sequence is 14 residues long. Germline V lookup: CDR1 SGHDT, CDR2 YYEEEE. The CDR3 bases are TGTGCCAGCAGCTTGTCCGGGGAGGCCTACGAGCAGTACTTC. This codes for CASSLSGEAYEQYF.

This clonotype was recorded many times. The chain has TRBV20-1 and TRBJ1-2, with D uncertain. Trimming stripped 6 bases from V and 4 bases from J, with 15 bases between. Germline CDR1 reads DFQATT; CDR2 reads SNEGSKA (reference sequence). This CDR3 comprises 13 residues. The CDR3 is CSATLEGSYGYTF. The CDR3 bases are TGCAGTGCAACACTGGAGGGAAGCTATGGCTACACCTTC.

This clonotype was detected ten times or more. The rearrangement links TRBV3-1 to TRBJ2-4; TRBD2 aligns across 7 bases. CDR3 length equals 16 residues. Germline V gene sequence: CDR1 LGHDT, CDR2 YNNKEL (reference sequence). With V trimmed by 0 bases and J by 6 bases, 8 bases remained unmatched. CDR3 nucleotide sequence: TGTGCCAGCAGCCAAGATCGGGCTAGCGGATTAAACATTCAGTACTTC. Amino acid sequence: CASSQDRASGLNIQYF.

This clonotype has at least ten counts. As DNA, the CDR3 is TGTGCCAGCAGCGCGGGGGCGTCGGGCACCGGGGAGCTGTTTTTT. Translated: CASSAGASGTGELFF. This rearrangement joins TRBV7-9 to TRBJ2-2; D is possibly TRBD2 (7 bases). The CDR3 length is 15 residues. CDR1 is SEHNR and CDR2 is FQNEAQ in the germline V gene (reference sequence). V was clipped by 5 bases and J by 4 bases, with 14 bases between them.